The rows below give T cell receptor beta chains drawn from one sample of a study of shared clonotypes between healthy human individuals. Profiled with immunoSEQ multiplex PCR; TCRdb holds only in-frame clones, not every one. This table has about 700,000 clones, about 90% appearing once. The sample comprised naive CD8+ T cells sorted from blood. The receptors shown here come from a man between 25 and 39 years old in good health. CDR3s include the opening cysteine and the closing phenylalanine or tryptophan.

CDR3 | J | V
CASSFFGLAGTNTGELFF | TRBJ2-2 | TRBV28
CASSPSSYNEQFF | TRBJ2-1 | TRBV18
CASSLLGGGEKLFF | TRBJ1-4 | TRBV27
CASSYGGNEQFF | TRBJ2-1 | TRBV6-5
CASSQTLGDRGLRGEPQHF | TRBJ1-5 | TRBV4-2
CASSLARGNPGANVLTF | TRBJ2-6 | TRBV27
CASSLGPRSYEQYF | TRBJ2-7 | TRBV5-4
CASSQRAQGQGFFEQYF | TRBJ2-7 | TRBV4-1
CATSRDRGPNTEAFF | TRBJ1-1 | TRBV15
CASSYSPVLTFF | TRBJ1-1 | TRBV6-6
CASSYPGTSAEQYF | TRBJ2-7 | TRBV6-5
CASSHRVLGSEQYF | TRBJ2-7 | TRBV7-9
CASSEALAATTDTQYF | TRBJ2-3 | TRBV2
CASSPPRRKPNTGELFF | TRBJ2-2 | TRBV28
CASSLSLAGYNEQFF | TRBJ2-1 | TRBV28
CASSDGERERRNNEQFF | TRBJ2-1 | TRBV10-1
CASSRQQGYAGELFF | TRBJ2-2 | TRBV5-5
CASSVDSGTWTGELFF | TRBJ2-2 | TRBV9
CASSLGLAGADLFF | TRBJ2-2 | TRBV7-3
CASSRTGDEQYF | TRBJ2-7 | TRBV5-1
CASSKGQRERLTEAFF | TRBJ1-1 | TRBV21-1
CASSPDWGSGYNEQFF | TRBJ2-1 | TRBV27
CASSQGTGLANEQFF | TRBJ2-1 | TRBV4-3
CASSTRDRVYEQYF | TRBJ2-7 | TRBV5-4
CASSTWTGTNEKLFF | TRBJ1-4 | TRBV19
CASSQVILRESSYNEQFF | TRBJ2-1 | TRBV4-3
CASSLSWPAGGHEQFF | TRBJ2-1 | TRBV27
CASSLESVADTQYF | TRBJ2-3 | TRBV7-9
CASSIYRDRGTGANVLTF | TRBJ2-6 | TRBV19
CASSLGSEGGGGYTF | TRBJ1-2 | TRBV13